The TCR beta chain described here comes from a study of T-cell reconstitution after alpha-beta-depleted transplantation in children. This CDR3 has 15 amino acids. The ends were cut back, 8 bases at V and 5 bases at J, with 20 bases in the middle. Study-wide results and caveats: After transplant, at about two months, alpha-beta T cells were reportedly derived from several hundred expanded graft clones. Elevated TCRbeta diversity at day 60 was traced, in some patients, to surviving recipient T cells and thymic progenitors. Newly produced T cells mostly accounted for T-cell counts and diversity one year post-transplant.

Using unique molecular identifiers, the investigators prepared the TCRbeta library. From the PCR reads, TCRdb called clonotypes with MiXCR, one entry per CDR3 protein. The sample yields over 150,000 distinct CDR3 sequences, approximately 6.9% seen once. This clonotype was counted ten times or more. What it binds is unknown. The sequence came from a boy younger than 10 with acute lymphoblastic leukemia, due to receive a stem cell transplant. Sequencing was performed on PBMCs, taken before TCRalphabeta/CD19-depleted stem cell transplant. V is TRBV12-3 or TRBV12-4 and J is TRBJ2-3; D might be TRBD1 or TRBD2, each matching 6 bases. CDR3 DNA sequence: TGTGCCAGCTCCCGTTCGGCAGGGGAGGTAGATACGCAGTATTTT. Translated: CASSRSAGEVDTQYF.